This TCR beta chain was profiled in a study of control samples from healthy donors and cancer patients. Profiled with immunoSEQ multiplex PCR; TCRdb holds only in-frame clones, not every one. The sample lists about 44,000 clones, more than 75% occurring once. Germline-derived CDR1 and CDR2 are SQVTM and ANQGSEA. Losses at the gene ends were 7 bases for V and 2 bases for J; bases not matched to a gene: 5. The CDR3 totals 13 residues. The sample consisted of PBMCs. The receptor was derived from a woman aged 60-75 years with lung cancer. J is TRBJ1-2 and V is TRBV29-1; 9 nucleotides match TRBD1. The CDR3 is CSGTDRGNYGYTF. CDR3 nucleotides: TGCAGCGGTACGGACAGGGGAAACTATGGCTACACCTTC.